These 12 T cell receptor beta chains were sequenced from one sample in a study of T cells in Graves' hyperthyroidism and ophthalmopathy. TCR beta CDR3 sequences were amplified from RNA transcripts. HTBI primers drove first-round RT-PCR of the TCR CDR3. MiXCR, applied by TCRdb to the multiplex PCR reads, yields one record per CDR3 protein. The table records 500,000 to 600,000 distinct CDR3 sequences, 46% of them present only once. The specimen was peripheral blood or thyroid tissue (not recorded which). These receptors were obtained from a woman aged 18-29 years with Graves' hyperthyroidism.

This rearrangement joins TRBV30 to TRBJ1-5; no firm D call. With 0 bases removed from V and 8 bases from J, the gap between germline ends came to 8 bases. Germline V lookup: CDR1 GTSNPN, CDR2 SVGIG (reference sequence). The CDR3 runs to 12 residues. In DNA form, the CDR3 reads TGTGCCTGGAGTGTATCCCCCGAGCCCCAGCATTTT. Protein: CAWSVSPEPQHF.

The CDR3 bases are TGTGCCAGCAGTGCTCCCTCACAGGGGGCGAACACCGGGGAGCTGTTTTTT. It specifies CASSAPSQGANTGELFF. The V call is TRBV7-3, the J call TRBJ2-2; 8 nucleotides line up with TRBD1. This CDR3 has 17 residues. CDR1 is SGHTA, CDR2 FQGTGA, per germline. Trimming cost V 6 bases and J 0 bases; bases outside gene matches: 9.

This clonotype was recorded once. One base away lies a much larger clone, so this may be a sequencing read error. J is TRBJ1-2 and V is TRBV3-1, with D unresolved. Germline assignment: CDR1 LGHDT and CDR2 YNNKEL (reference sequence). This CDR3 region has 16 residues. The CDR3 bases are TGTGCCAGCAGCCAAGATTGGGCAGCTGCTAACTATGGCCACACCTTC. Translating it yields CASSQDWAAANYGHTF.

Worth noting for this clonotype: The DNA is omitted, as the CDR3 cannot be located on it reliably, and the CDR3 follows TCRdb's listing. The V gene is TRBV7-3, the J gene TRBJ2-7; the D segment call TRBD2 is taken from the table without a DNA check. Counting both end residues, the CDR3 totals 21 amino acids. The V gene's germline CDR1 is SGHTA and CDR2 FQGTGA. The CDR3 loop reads CASSFYICSARTLAGSHEQYF.

This chain's CDR3 is CSAKTGGESMNTEAFF. The CDR3 region has the DNA TGCAGTGCTAAGACAGGGGGCGAGTCCATGAACACTGAAGCTTTCTTT. The chain recombines TRBV20-1 with TRBJ1-1, with 10 bases aligning to TRBD1. Per germline, CDR1 DFQATT and CDR2 SNEGSKA (reference sequence). Trimming took 4 bases from V and 0 from J; bases not matched to a gene: 8. CDR3 size: 16 residues.

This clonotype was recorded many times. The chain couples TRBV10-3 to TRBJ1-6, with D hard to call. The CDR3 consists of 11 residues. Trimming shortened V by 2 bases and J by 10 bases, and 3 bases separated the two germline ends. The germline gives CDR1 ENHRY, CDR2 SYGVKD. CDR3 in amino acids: CAISEGSPLHF. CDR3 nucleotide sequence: TGTGCCATCAGTGAGGGGTCACCCCTCCACTTT.

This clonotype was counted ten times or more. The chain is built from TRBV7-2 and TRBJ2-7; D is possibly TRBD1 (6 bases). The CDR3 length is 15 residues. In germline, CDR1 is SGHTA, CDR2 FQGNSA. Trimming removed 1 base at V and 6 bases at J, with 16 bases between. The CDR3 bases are TGTGCCAGCAGCTTAGGGCCCAGGGGTGGGGTCGAGCAGTACTTC. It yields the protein CASSLGPRGGVEQYF.

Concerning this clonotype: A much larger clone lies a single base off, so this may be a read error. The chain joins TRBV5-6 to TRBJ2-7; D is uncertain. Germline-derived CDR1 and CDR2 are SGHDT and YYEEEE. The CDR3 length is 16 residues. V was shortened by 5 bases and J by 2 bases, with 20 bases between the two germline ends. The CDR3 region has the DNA TGTGCCAGCAGTCCTTGGACGGCGACCCTAACCTACGAGCAGTACTTC. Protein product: CASSPWTATLTYEQYF.

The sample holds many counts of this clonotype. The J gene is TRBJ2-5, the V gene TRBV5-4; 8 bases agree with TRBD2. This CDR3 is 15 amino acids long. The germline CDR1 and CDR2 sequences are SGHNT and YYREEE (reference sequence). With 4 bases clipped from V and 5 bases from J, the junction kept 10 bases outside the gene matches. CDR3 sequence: CASSGGRMTFETQYF. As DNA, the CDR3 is TGTGCCAGCAGCGGCGGGAGGATGACGTTCGAGACCCAGTACTTC.

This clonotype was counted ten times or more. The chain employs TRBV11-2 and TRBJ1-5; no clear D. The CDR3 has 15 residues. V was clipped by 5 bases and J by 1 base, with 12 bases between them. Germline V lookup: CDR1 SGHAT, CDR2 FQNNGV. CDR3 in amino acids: CASSPTPGSNQPQHF. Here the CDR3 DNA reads TGTGCCAGCAGCCCCACCCCTGGGAGCAATCAGCCCCAGCATTTT.

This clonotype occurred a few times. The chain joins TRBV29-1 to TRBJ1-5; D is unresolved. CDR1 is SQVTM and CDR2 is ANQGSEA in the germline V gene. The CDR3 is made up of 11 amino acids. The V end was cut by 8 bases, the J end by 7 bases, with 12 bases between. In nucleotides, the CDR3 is TGCAGCACTAGCGGGAGGCAGCCCCAGCATTTT. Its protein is CSTSGRQPQHF.

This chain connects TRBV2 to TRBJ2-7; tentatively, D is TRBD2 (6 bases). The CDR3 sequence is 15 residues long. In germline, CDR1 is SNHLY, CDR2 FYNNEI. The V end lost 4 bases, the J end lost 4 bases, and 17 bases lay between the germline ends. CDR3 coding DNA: TGTGCCAGCAGTGGCGCAGGCAGGGAGGTTTACGAGCAGTACTTC. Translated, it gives CASSGAGREVYEQYF.